These T cell receptor beta chains were read from a single sample in a study of glioma-infiltrating T cells. From the multiplex PCR reads, TCRdb called clonotypes with MiXCR, one entry per CDR3 protein. The data contain roughly 100,000 distinct CDR3 sequences, about 30% of them singletons. Sequenced sample: glioma tissue, nonneoplastic brain tissue, or PBMCs (not recorded which). The receptors come from a human donor with low-grade glioma or glioblastoma, undergoing nonglioma brain surgery, or in good health (not recorded which). CDR3s include the opening cysteine and the closing phenylalanine or tryptophan. Fields, in order: V gene, J gene, CDR3 length, D gene, clone size, CDR3 protein, CDR3 DNA. D genes are given only for firm matches. Size values are once, few and many counts, or a class for expanded clones, and some rows have none.

>TRBV7-9|TRBJ1-1|14|-|-
CASSTRTGNTEAFF
TGTGCCAGCAGCACCCGGACGGGGAACACTGAAGCTTTCTTT
>TRBV6-6|TRBJ1-2|15|-|many
CASSYSLDSLVGYTF
TGTGCCAGCAGTTACTCATTGGACAGCCTTGTGGGCTACACCTTC
>TRBV27|TRBJ1-1|15|-|many
CASSQTWDGRGEAFF
TGTGCCAGCAGTCAAACTTGGGACGGTCGAGGGGAAGCTTTCTTT
>TRBV12-3/TRBV12-4|TRBJ1-1|12|-|-
CASSLWENEQFF
TGTGCCAGCAGTTTATGGGAGAATGAGCAGTTCTTT
>TRBV6-1|TRBJ2-7|19|TRBD2|many
CASEGGSRTSRLRSYEQYF
TGTGCCAGCGAGGGAGGTTCAAGGACTAGCCGGCTTCGCTCCTACGAGCAGTACTTC
>TRBV7-2|TRBJ1-5|13|-|many
CASSFQGNQPQHF
TGTGCCAGCAGCTTCCAGGGGAATCAGCCCCAGCATTTT
>TRBV4-1|TRBJ2-5|15|TRBD2|few
CASSQDRGGQETQYF
TGTGCCAGCAGCCAAGATCGGGGGGGACAAGAGACCCAGTACTTC
>TRBV5-1|TRBJ2-3|12|-|many
CASRRQTDTQYF
TGCGCCAGCAGGAGACAAACAGATACGCAGTATTTT
>TRBV4-1|TRBJ2-2|15|-|few
CASSQAVAVAGELFF
TGCGCCAGCAGCCAAGCGGTGGCGGTGGCCGGGGAGCTGTTTTTT
>TRBV4-2|TRBJ2-5|14|TRBD1|medium-sized
CASSLNRGKETQYF
TGTGCCAGCAGCTTAAACAGGGGGAAAGAGACCCAGTACTTC
>TRBV28|TRBJ2-3|16|TRBD2|many
CASLGTSGGASDTQYF
TGTGCCAGCCTCGGGACTAGCGGGGGGGCATCAGATACGCAGTATTTT
>TRBV7-2|TRBJ2-5|14|TRBD1|-
CASSSGQGIGTQYF
TGTGCCAGCAGCTCCGGACAGGGGATAGGGACCCAGTACTTC
>TRBV9|TRBJ1-3|15|-|few
CASSVEGGTPNTIYF
TGTGCCAGCAGCGTAGAAGGGGGGACGCCAAACACCATATATTTT
>TRBV12-3/TRBV12-4|TRBJ1-5|13|-|many
CASSPLRSQPQHF
TGTGCCAGCAGCCCTCTGCGGTCCCAGCCCCAGCATTTT
>TRBV18|TRBJ1-4|15|-|-
CASSPAGTMNEKLFF
TGTGCCAGCTCCCCCGCCGGGACGATGAATGAAAAACTGTTTTTT
>TRBV20-1|TRBJ1-3|14|TRBD1|many
CSAIDRGFGNTIYF
TGCAGTGCTATAGACAGGGGATTTGGAAACACCATATATTTT
>TRBV7-2|TRBJ2-7|15|-|many
CASSLARDFHYEQYF
TGTGCCAGCAGCTTAGCCCGGGACTTCCACTACGAGCAGTACTTC
>TRBV29-1|TRBJ2-7|12|-|-
CSVMGSSYEQYF
TGCAGCGTTATGGGGAGCTCCTACGAGCAGTACTTC
>TRBV6-1|TRBJ1-5|14|-|many
CASTPGGGKQPQHF
TGTGCCAGCACCCCCGGGGGCGGGAAACAGCCCCAGCATTTT
>TRBV11-2|TRBJ2-3|15|TRBD1|many
CASSLGTGVPDTQYF
TGTGCCAGCAGCTTAGGGACAGGGGTCCCAGATACGCAGTATTTT
>TRBV29-1|TRBJ1-2|15|TRBD1|-
CSVESWTGRRRGYTF
TGCAGCGTTGAGTCTTGGACAGGACGGCGACGAGGCTACACCTTC
>TRBV27|TRBJ2-3|15|TRBD2|many
CASSPRRGYTDTQYF
TGTGCCAGCAGCCCGCGGCGGGGGTACACAGATACGCAGTATTTT
>TRBV12-3/TRBV12-4|TRBJ2-5|15|-|many
CASTLRGGPKETQYF
TGTGCCAGCACTCTCAGGGGCGGACCGAAGGAGACCCAGTACTTC
>TRBV27|TRBJ1-4|16|TRBD1|-
CASSSIGGQDLQRLFF
TGTGCCAGCAGTTCGATAGGGGGACAGGATCTCCAAAGACTGTTTTTT
>TRBV3-1|TRBJ1-3|15|-|few
CASNLGVYSGNTIYF
TGTGCCAGCAATTTAGGGGTGTACTCTGGAAACACCATATATTTT
>TRBV19|TRBJ1-1|13|TRBD1|few
CASTDRGEWEAFF
TGTGCCAGTACTGACAGGGGAGAATGGGAAGCTTTCTTT
>TRBV6-6|TRBJ1-5|16|TRBD1|many
CASSYGQGAGNQPQHF
TGTGCCAGCAGTTACGGGCAGGGGGCTGGCAATCAGCCCCAGCATTTT
>TRBV18|TRBJ1-2|14|TRBD1|-
CASSPGTGDYGYTF
TGTGCCAGCTCACCGGGGACAGGGGACTATGGCTACACCTTC
>TRBV6-4|TRBJ1-1|15|-|-
CASSEELKMNTEAFF
TGTGCCAGCAGTGAAGAGCTGAAGATGAACACTGAAGCTTTCTTT
>TRBV3-1|TRBJ1-2|13|-|-
CASSPSEGYGYTF
TGTGCCAGCAGCCCTTCGGAAGGCTATGGCTACACCTTC
>TRBV6-1|TRBJ1-3|13|-|few
CASSLTTGNTIYF
TGTGCCAGCAGTCTCACGACCGGAAACACCATATATTTT